This T cell receptor (beta chain) originates from a study of early stage breast cancer tumors. The wider study: Eight ER+/PR+/HER2- tumors were invasive ductal; a few were invasive lobular. Around 10-fold was the mean read coverage per sample.

Repertoires were generated with immunoSEQ multiplex PCR, while TCRdb's copy carries only in-frame clones and drops some. This sample has tens of thousands of clones, with around 69% found just once. Germline trimming cut 6 bases from V and 2 bases from J; bases unmatched to any gene: 10. Germline-derived CDR1 and CDR2 are SGHNT and YENEEA. This CDR3 comprises 16 residues. This clonotype was obtained from a person aged 45 to 60 with breast cancer. The chain links TRBV11-3 to TRBJ2-1; TRBD2 matches at 7 bases. What was sequenced was blood. CDR3 sequence reads: CASSPDGLVPYNEQFF. The CDR3 region has the DNA TGTGCCAGCAGTCCCGATGGACTAGTTCCCTACAATGAGCAGTTCTTC. Together with reference TRBV11-3 and TRBJ2-1, the CDR3 gives the full variable domain: EAGVVQSPRYKIIEKKQPVAFWCNPISGHNTLYWYLQNLGQGPELLIRYENEEAVDDSQLPKDRFSAERLKGVDSTLKIQPAELGDSAVYLCASSPDGLVPYNEQFFGPGTRLTVL.